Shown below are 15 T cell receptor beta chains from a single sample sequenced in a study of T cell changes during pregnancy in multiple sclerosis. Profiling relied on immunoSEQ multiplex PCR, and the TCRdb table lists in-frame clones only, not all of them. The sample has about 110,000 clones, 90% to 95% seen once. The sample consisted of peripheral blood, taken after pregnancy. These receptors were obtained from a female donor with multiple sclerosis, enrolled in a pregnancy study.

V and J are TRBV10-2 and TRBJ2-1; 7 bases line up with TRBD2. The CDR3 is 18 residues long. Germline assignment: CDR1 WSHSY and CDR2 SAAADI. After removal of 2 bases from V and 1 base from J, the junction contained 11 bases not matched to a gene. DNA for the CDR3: TGCGCCAGCAGTGAGGGCGGGAGCTCGAGTTGGTCCTACAATGAGCAGTTCTTC. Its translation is CASSEGGSSSWSYNEQFF.

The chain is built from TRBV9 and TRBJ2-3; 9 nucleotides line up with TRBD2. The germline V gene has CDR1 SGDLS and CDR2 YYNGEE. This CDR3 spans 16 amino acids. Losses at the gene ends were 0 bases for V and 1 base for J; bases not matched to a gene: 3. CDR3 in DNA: TGTGCCAGCAGCGTAGACGAGCGGGGGGGCACAGATACGCAGTATTTT. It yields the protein CASSVDERGGTDTQYF.

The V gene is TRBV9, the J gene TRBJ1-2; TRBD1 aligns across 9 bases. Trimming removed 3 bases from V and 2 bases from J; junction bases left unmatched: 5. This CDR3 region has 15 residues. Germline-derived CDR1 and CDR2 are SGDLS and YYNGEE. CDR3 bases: TGTGCCAGCAGCGCCCGACAGGGGGTAAACTATGGCTACACCTTC. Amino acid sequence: CASSARQGVNYGYTF. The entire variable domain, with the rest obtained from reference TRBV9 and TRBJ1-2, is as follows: DSGVTQTPKHLITATGQRVTLRCSPRSGDLSVYWYQQSLDQGLQFLIQYYNGEERAKGNILERFSAQQFPDLHSELNLSSLELGDSALYFCASSARQGVNYGYTFGSGTRLTVV.

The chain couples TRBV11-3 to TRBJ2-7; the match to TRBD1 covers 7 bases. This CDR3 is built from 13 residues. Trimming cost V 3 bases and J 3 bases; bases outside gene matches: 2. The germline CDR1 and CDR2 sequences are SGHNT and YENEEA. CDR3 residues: CASSFRTGYEQYF. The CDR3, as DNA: TGTGCCAGCAGCTTCCGGACAGGCTACGAGCAGTACTTC.

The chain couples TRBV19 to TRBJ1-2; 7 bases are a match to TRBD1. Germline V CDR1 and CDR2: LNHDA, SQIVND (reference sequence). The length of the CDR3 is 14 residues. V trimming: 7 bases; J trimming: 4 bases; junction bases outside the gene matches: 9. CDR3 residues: CASKPGQFVYGYTF. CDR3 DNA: TGTGCCAGTAAACCGGGACAGTTTGTCTATGGCTACACCTTC.

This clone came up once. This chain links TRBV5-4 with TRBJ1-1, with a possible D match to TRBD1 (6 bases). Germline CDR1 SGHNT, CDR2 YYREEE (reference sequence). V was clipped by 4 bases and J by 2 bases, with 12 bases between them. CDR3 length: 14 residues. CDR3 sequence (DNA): TGTGCCAGCAGCATACAGGGTTTAAACACTGAAGCTTTCTTT. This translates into CASSIQGLNTEAFF.

CDR3 DNA sequence: TGTGCCAGCAGCTTGGGGGGGGAGGTTGGCTACACCTTC. Its translation: CASSLGGEVGYTF. The genes are TRBV5-4 and TRBJ1-2; D might be TRBD1 (5 bases). CDR3 length equals 13 residues. From germline, CDR1 is SGHNT and CDR2 YYREEE (reference sequence). Trimming took off 0 bases at V and 7 bases at J, with 10 bases between the two ends. Full variable domain (rest looked up from reference TRBV5-4 and TRBJ1-2): ETGVTQSPTHLIKTRGQQVTLRCSSQSGHNTVSWYQQALGQGPQFIFQYYREEENGRGNFPPRFSGLQFPNYSSELNVNALELDDSALYLCASSLGGEVGYTFGSGTRLTVV.

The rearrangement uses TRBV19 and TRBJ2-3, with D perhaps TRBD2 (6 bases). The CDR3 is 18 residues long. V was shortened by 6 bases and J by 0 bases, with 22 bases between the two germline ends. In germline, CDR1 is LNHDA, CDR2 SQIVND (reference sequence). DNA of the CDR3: TGTGCCAGTAGCAAAGAAATGATTAGGAGGGCGAGCACAGATACGCAGTATTTT. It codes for CASSKEMIRRASTDTQYF.

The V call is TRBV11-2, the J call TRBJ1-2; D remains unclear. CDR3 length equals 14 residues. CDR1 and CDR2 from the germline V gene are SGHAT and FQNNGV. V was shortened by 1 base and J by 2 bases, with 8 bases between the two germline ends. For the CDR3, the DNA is TGTGCCAGCAGCTTAGCTCGCCAGAACTATGGCTACACCTTC. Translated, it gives CASSLARQNYGYTF.

The CDR3 loop is CAGTTGPLLYGYTF. The CDR3 region has the DNA TGTGCCGGAACCACAGGGCCCCTCCTATATGGCTACACCTTC. The V call is TRBV30, the J call TRBJ1-2, with D possibly being TRBD1 (6 bases). Per the germline V gene, CDR1 is GTSNPN and CDR2 is SVGIG (reference sequence). The germline V and J ends were trimmed by 8 bases and 5 bases, with 21 bases remaining between them. The CDR3 loop spans 14 amino acids.

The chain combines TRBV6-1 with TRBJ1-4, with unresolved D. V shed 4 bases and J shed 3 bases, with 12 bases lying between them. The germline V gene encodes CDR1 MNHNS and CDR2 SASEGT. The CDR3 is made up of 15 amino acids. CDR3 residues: CASSGEGRANEKLFF. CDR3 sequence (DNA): TGTGCCAGCAGTGGAGAGGGTCGTGCTAATGAAAAACTGTTTTTT.

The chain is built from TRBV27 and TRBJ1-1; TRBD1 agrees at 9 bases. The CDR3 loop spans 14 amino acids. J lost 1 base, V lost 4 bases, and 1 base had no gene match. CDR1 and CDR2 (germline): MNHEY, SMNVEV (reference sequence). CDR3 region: CASSYRGRNTEAFF. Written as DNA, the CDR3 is TGTGCCAGCAGTTACAGGGGGCGGAACACTGAAGCTTTCTTT.

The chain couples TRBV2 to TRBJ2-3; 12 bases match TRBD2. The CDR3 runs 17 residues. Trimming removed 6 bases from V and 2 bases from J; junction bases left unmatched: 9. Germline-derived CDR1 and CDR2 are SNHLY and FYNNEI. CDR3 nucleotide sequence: TGTGCCAGCAGCCCCTCTGGACTAGCGGGGAACACAGATACGCAGTATTTT. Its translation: CASSPSGLAGNTDTQYF.

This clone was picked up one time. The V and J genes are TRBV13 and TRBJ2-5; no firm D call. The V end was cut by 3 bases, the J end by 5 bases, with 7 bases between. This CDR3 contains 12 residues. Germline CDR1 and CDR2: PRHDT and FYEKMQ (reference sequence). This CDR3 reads CASSLGRETQYF. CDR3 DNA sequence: TGTGCCAGCAGCTTGGGCCGGGAGACCCAGTACTTC.

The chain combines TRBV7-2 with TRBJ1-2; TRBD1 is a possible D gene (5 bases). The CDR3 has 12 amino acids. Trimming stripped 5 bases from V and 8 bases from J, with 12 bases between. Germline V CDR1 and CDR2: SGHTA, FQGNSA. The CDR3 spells CASSTPGSGYTF. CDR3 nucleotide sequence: TGTGCCAGCAGCACACCAGGGTCGGGCTACACCTTC.